The 2 T cell receptor beta chains presented below share a single source sample, sequenced in a study of Graves' ophthalmopathy and Graves' hyperthyroidism. Researchers took RNA transcripts and amplified TCR beta CDR3 regions from them. First-round RT-PCR used HTBI primers; second-round multiplex PCR followed. TCRdb independently ran MiXCR on the multiplex PCR reads; one entry per CDR3 protein. The data show 200,000 to 300,000 distinct CDR3 sequences, around 50% seen once. The sequenced sample consisted of peripheral blood. These receptors originate from an adult man with Graves' ophthalmopathy.

This rearrangement joins TRBV19 to TRBJ2-2, with TRBD2 identical over 8 bases. Unmatched junction bases numbered 13, after V lost 5 bases and J lost 8 bases. Germline-derived CDR1 and CDR2 are LNHDA and SQIVND (reference sequence). The CDR3 loop spans 16 amino acids. CDR3 region: CASSVTSGRVDGELFF. CDR3 bases: TGTGCCAGTAGTGTTACTAGCGGACGCGTGGATGGGGAGCTGTTTTTT.

The chain couples TRBV25-1 to TRBJ2-7, with a weak D call TRBD1 (6 bases). Per the germline V gene, CDR1 is MGHDK and CDR2 is SYGVNS. Trimming removed 5 bases from V and 3 bases from J, with 17 bases in between. This CDR3 is built from 15 residues. The CDR3 loop is CASSLLHRVYYEQYF. CDR3 bases: TGTGCCAGCAGTTTATTGCACAGGGTTTACTACGAGCAGTACTTC.